One and the same sample provided the 15 T cell receptor beta chains below, sequenced in a study of low-dose radiotherapy and immunotherapy resistance in tumors. TRAV- and TRBV-specific primers primed first-strand cDNA, covering alpha and beta chains. TCRs were amplified for around 20 PCR cycles with a constant-region primer and V-primer adapter. TCRdb independently ran MiXCR on the reads; one entry per CDR3 protein. This repertoire shows 100,000 or so distinct CDR3 sequences, under 25% found once; its top ten account for about 4%. Time point noted: after trial treatment. The treatment here: LDRT plus nivolumab, ipilimumab, low-dose cyclophosphamide and aspirin (RACIN trial). The source was PBMCs, collected after low-dose radiotherapy plus immunotherapy. These TCRs come from a male donor with prostate cancer.

The V and J genes are TRBV29-1 and TRBJ1-3; D remains ambiguous. The CDR3 totals 13 residues. Trimming removed 6 bases from V and 3 bases from J, with 12 bases in between. Germline CDR1 reads SQVTM; CDR2 reads ANQGSEA. The CDR3 is CSVADLGGNTIYF. The CDR3 region has the DNA TGCAGCGTAGCGGACCTTGGTGGAAACACCATATATTTT.

This clonotype was detected ten times or more. This chain joins TRBV5-1 and TRBJ2-7; weak D call: TRBD1 (6 bases). Germline CDR1 reads SGHRS; CDR2 reads YFSETQ. V dropped 0 bases and J dropped 2 bases, with 18 bases sitting between them. The CDR3 contains 17 residues. The CDR3 loop is CASSLAPFRGKAYEQYF. The CDR3 bases are TGCGCCAGCAGCTTGGCCCCTTTTAGGGGGAAGGCCTACGAGCAGTACTTC.

This clonotype appeared many times. The V gene is TRBV14, the J gene TRBJ2-1; 7 positions match TRBD1. V shed 1 base and J 6 bases; nucleotides not matched to a gene: 0. The CDR3 is 13 residues long. In germline, CDR1 is SGHDN, CDR2 FVKESK. DNA of the CDR3: TGTGCCAGCAGCCAAGCAGGGGGCAATGAGCAGTTCTTC. Its protein product is CASSQAGGNEQFF.

This clonotype was seen ten or more times. This chain joins TRBV6-6 and TRBJ1-1, with TRBD1 matching over 11 bases. Germline CDR1 is MNHNY and CDR2 is SVGAGI (reference sequence). This CDR3 region has 13 residues. V gave up 4 bases and J gave up 11 bases; unmatched junction bases: 6. Here the CDR3 DNA reads TGTGCCAGCAGTTCGGACAGGGGGCTTTGGGCTTTCTTT. Residues: CASSSDRGLWAFF.

This clonotype was counted ten times or more. This chain links TRBV7-9 with TRBJ1-1; TRBD1 matches 8 bases. Per the germline V gene, CDR1 is SEHNR and CDR2 is FQNEAQ (reference sequence). The J segment lost 4 bases and the V segment lost 4 bases, leaving 11 bases of the junction unmatched. The CDR3 totals 16 residues. CDR3 protein: CASSYDRGMASTEAFF. The CDR3 DNA is TGTGCCAGCAGCTACGACAGGGGAATGGCCAGCACTGAAGCTTTCTTT.

In its sample, this clonotype was seen many times. The genes are TRBV6-2 or TRBV6-3 and TRBJ2-7; TRBD1 or TRBD2 may be the D gene (5 bases each). With 0 bases removed from V and 4 bases from J, the gap between germline ends came to 7 bases. This CDR3 spans 13 amino acids. The germline CDR1 and CDR2 sequences are MNHEY and SVGEGT. This CDR3 reads CASSYSRGYEQYF. CDR3 nucleotides: TGTGCCAGCAGTTACTCGAGGGGTTACGAGCAGTACTTC.

This clonotype has at least ten counts. The chain employs TRBV6-2 or TRBV6-3 and TRBJ1-3, with D uncertain. CDR1 and CDR2 from the germline V gene are MNHEY and SVGEGT. CDR3 length equals 18 residues. V shed 8 bases and J shed 2 bases, with 25 bases lying between them. CDR3 protein: CASDSNRGRLGPGNTIYF. Written as DNA, the CDR3 is TGTGCCAGCGACTCAAACCGAGGCCGCCTCGGACCTGGAAACACCATATATTTT.

A note on this clonotype: No DNA is shown, since the ends of the CDR3 on it are uncertain; the CDR3 is the one TCRdb lists. This chain connects TRBV2 to TRBJ2-2. The CDR3 length is 10 residues, termini included. CDR1 is SNHLY and CDR2 is FYNNEI in the germline V gene. The CDR3 sequence: CASTRGAVFF.

The rearrangement uses TRBV6-2 or TRBV6-3 and TRBJ2-7; 8 positions agree with TRBD2. CDR1 and CDR2 (germline): MNHEY, SVGEGT. The CDR3 has 15 residues. V lost 6 bases, J lost 3 bases, and 10 bases stayed unmatched. The CDR3 DNA sequence: TGTGCCAGCAGCCCTGAACGCGGGAGGAGCTACGAGCAGTACTTC. Its protein product is CASSPERGRSYEQYF.

There are a few counts of this clonotype. V gene TRBV5-1 combines with J gene TRBJ1-1, with D uncertain. This CDR3 has 15 amino acids. Germline V CDR1 and CDR2: SGHRS, YFSETQ. The ends were cut back, 0 bases at V and 6 bases at J, with 15 bases in the middle. The CDR3, as DNA: TGCGCCAGCAGCTTGGCCCCGGGCAGGTTGGCTGAAGCTTTCTTT. Translating it yields CASSLAPGRLAEAFF.

The chain has TRBV27 and TRBJ2-2; D remains ambiguous. With 2 bases removed from V and 3 bases from J, the gap between germline ends came to 10 bases. CDR1 and CDR2 from the germline V gene are MNHEY and SMNVEV (reference sequence). The CDR3 sequence is 15 residues long. This chain's CDR3 is CASSLLNPHTGELFF. CDR3 in DNA: TGTGCCAGCAGTTTACTAAACCCTCACACCGGGGAGCTGTTTTTT.

The sample holds many counts of this clonotype. The chain employs TRBV7-9 and TRBJ1-2; 7 bases are shared with TRBD1. Germline loops: CDR1 SEHNR, CDR2 FQNEAQ (reference sequence). J was trimmed by 8 bases and V by 8 bases; bases with no gene match: 8. The CDR3 is made up of 12 amino acids. As DNA, the CDR3 is TGTGCCAGCGTCAGGGGGGGAGCCGGCTACACCTTC. It yields the protein CASVRGGAGYTF.

V usage is TRBV11-2 and J usage is TRBJ2-7; 10 bases align to TRBD1. The germline CDR1 and CDR2 sequences are SGHAT and FQNNGV. The CDR3 runs to 15 residues. V was pared by 5 bases and J by 4 bases, with 8 bases of the junction left unmatched. This CDR3 is CASSASGTGVYEQYF. CDR3 DNA: TGTGCCAGCAGCGCATCCGGGACAGGGGTGTACGAGCAGTACTTC.

This clonotype was recorded many times. The CDR3 region is CASRTETSSGNTIYF. CDR3 sequence (DNA): TGTGCCAGCAGAACGGAGACATCGTCTGGAAACACCATATATTTT. The chain couples TRBV2 to TRBJ1-3; D gene unclear. CDR1 is SNHLY and CDR2 is FYNNEI in the germline V gene. The CDR3 runs to 15 residues. The V end was cut by 6 bases, the J end by 1 base, with 13 bases between.

This clonotype occurred a few times. The CDR3 coding sequence is TGCGCCAGCAGCCCCGGGACAGGGGGCGGAGAGACCCAGTACTTC. It translates to CASSPGTGGGETQYF. The chain couples TRBV5-1 to TRBJ2-5, with 12 bases lining up with TRBD1. The J segment lost 4 bases and the V segment lost 4 bases, leaving 5 bases of the junction unmatched. The CDR3 contains 15 residues. Looked up from germline, CDR1 is SGHRS and CDR2 is YFSETQ.